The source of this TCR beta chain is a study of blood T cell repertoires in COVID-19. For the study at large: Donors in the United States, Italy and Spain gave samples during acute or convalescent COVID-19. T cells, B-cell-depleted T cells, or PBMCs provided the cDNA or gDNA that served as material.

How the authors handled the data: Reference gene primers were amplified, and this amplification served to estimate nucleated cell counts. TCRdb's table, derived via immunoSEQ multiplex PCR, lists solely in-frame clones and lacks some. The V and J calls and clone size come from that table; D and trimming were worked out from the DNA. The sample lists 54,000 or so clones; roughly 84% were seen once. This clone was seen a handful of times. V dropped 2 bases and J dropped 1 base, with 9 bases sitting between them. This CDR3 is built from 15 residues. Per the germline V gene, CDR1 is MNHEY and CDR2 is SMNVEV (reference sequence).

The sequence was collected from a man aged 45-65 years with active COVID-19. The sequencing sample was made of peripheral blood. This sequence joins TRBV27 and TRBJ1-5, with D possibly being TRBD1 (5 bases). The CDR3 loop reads CASSLMGLSNQPQHF. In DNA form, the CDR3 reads TGTGCCAGCAGTTTAATGGGGCTGAGCAATCAGCCCCAGCATTTT.